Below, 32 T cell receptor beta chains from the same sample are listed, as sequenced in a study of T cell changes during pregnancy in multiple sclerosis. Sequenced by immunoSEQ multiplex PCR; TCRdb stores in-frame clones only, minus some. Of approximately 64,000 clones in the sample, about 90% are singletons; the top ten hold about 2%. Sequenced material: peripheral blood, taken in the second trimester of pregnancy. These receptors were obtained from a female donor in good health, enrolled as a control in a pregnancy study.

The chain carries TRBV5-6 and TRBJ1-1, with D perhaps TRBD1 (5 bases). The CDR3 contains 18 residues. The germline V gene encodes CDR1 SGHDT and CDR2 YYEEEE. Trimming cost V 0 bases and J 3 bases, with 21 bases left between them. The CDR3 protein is CASSLAVSPDSRYTEAFF. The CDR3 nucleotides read TGTGCCAGCAGCTTGGCCGTGTCGCCCGACAGCCGATACACTGAAGCTTTCTTT.

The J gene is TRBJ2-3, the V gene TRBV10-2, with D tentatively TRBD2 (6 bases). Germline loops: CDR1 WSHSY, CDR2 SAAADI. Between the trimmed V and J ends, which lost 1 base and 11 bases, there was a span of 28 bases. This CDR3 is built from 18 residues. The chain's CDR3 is CASSEWAGWRQPVHQQYF. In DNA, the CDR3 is TGCGCCAGCAGTGAGTGGGCGGGGTGGAGACAACCGGTCCATCAGCAGTATTTT.

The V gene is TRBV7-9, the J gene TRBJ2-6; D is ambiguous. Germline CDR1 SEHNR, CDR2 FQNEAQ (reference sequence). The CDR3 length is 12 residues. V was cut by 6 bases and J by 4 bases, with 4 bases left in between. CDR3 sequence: CASSLGANVLTF. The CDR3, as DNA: TGTGCCAGCAGTCTCGGGGCCAACGTCCTGACTTTC.

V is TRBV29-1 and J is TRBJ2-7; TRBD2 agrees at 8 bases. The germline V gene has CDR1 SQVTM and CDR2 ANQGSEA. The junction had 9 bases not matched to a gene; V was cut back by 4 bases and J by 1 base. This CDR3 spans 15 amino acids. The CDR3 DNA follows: TGCAGCGTTGTCCCCCCGGGGGGGGGATCCTACGAGCAGTACTTC. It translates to CSVVPPGGGSYEQYF.

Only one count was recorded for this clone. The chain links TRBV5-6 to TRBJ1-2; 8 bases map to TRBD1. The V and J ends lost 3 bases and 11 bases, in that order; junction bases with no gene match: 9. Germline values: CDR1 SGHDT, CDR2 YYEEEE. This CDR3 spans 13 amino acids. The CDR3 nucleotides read TGTGCCAGCAGCTGGTCAGGGGGCCTTTTTTACACCTTC. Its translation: CASSWSGGLFYTF.

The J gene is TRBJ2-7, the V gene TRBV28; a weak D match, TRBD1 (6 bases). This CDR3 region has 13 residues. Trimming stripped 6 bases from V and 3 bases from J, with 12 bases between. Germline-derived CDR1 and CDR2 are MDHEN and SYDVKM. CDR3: CASRPGQHYEQYF. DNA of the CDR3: TGTGCCAGCAGGCCCGGACAGCACTACGAGCAGTACTTC.

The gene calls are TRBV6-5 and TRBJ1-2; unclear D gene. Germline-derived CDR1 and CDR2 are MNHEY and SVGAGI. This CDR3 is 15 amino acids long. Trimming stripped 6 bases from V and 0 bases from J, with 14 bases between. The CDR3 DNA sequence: TGTGCCAGCAGCCCCCGACTGCTTGCTAACTATGGCTACACCTTC. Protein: CASSPRLLANYGYTF.

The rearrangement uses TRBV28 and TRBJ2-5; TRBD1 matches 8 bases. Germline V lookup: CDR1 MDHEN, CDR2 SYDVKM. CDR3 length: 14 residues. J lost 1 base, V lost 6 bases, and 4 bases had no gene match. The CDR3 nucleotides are TGTGCCAGCAGCACAGGGGGGAGCCAAGAGACCCAGTACTTC. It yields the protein CASSTGGSQETQYF.

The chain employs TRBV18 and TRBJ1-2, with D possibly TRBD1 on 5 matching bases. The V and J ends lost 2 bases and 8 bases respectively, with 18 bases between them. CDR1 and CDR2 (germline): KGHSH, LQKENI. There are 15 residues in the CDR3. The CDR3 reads CASSPFDSGRVGYTF. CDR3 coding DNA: TGTGCCAGCTCACCATTCGACAGCGGGCGGGTCGGCTACACCTTC.

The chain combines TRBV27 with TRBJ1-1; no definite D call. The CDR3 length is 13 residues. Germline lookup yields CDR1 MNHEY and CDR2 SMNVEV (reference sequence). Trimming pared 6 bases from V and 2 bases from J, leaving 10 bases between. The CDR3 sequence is CASSNNQNTEAFF. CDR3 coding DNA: TGTGCCAGCAGCAACAACCAAAACACTGAAGCTTTCTTT.

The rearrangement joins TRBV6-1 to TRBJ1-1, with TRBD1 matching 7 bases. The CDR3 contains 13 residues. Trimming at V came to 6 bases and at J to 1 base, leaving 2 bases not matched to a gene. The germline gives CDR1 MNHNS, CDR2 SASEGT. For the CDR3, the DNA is TGTGCCAGCAGGAGACAGGGGAACACTGAAGCTTTCTTT. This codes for CASRRQGNTEAFF.

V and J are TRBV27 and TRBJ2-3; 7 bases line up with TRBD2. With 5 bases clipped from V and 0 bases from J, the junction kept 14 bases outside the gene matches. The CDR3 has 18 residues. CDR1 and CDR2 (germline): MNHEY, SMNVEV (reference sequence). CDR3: CASSPTAGVLTSTDTQYF. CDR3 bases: TGTGCCAGCAGTCCCACCGCGGGGGTCCTTACTAGCACAGATACGCAGTATTTT.

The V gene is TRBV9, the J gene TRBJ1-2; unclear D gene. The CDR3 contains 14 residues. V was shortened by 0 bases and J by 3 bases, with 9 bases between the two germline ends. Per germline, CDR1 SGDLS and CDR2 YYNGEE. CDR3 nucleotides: TGTGCCAGCAGCGTAGGGAGAGCTGACTATGGCTACACCTTC. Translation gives CASSVGRADYGYTF.

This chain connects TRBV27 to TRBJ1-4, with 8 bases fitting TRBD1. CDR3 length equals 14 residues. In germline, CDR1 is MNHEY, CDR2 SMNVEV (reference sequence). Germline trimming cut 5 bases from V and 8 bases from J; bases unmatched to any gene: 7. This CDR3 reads CASSPDRGGEKLFF. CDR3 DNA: TGTGCCAGCAGTCCAGACAGGGGCGGGGAAAAACTGTTTTTT.

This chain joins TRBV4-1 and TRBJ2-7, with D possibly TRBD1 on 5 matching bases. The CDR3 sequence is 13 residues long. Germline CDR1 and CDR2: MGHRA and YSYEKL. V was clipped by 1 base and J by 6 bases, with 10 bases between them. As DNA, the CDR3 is TGCGCCAGCAGCCAAGGTTCAGGGATCGAGCAGTACTTC. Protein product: CASSQGSGIEQYF.

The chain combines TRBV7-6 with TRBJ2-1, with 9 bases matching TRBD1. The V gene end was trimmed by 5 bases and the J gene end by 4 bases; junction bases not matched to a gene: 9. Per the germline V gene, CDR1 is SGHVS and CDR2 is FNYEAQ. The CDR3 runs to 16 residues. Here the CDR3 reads CASSNSKTGGYNEQFF. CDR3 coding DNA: TGTGCCAGCAGCAATAGCAAGACAGGGGGTTACAATGAGCAGTTCTTC.

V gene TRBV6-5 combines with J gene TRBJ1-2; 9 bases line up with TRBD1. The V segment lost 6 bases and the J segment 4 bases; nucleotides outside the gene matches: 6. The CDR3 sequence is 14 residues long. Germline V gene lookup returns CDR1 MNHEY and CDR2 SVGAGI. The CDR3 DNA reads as TGTGCCAGCAGCCCACAGGGGGCCTTCTATGGCTACACCTTC. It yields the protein CASSPQGAFYGYTF.

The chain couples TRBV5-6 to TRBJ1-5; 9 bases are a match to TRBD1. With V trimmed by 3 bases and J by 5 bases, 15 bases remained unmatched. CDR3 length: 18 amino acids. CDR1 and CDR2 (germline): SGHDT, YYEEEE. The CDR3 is CASSSTRDRVRADQPQHF. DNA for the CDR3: TGTGCCAGCAGCTCGACCCGGGACAGGGTTAGAGCAGATCAGCCCCAGCATTTT.

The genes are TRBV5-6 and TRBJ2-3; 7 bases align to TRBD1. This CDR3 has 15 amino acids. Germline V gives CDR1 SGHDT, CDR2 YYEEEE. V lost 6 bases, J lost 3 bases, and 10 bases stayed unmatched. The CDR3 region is CASIQKGQPTDTQYF. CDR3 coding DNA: TGTGCCAGCATCCAAAAGGGACAGCCTACAGATACGCAGTATTTT. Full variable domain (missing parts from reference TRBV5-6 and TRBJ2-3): DAGVTQSPTHLIKTRGQQVTLRCSPKSGHDTVSWYQQALGQGPQFIFQYYEEEERQRGNFPDRFSGHQFPNYSSELNVNALLLGDSALYLCASIQKGQPTDTQYFGPGTRLTVL.

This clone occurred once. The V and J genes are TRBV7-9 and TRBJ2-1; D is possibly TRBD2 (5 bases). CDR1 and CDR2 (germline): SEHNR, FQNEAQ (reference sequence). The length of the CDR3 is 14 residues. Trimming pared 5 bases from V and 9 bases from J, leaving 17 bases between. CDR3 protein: CASSRPGEWTEQFF. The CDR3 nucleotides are TGTGCCAGCAGCCGCCCTGGGGAGTGGACTGAGCAGTTCTTC.

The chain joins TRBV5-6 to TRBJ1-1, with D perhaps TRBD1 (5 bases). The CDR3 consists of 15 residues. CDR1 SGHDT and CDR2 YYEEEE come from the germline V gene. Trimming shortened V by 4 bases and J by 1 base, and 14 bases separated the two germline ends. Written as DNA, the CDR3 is TGTGCCAGCAGCCCCTCACGGAGGGGGAACACTGAAGCTTTCTTT. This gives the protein CASSPSRRGNTEAFF.

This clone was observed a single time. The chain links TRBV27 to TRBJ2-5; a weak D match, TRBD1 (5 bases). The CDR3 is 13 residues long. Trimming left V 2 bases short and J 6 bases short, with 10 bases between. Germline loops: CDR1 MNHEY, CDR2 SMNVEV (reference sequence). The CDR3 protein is CASSLGARQTQYF. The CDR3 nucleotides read TGTGCCAGCAGTTTAGGGGCGCGTCAGACCCAGTACTTC.

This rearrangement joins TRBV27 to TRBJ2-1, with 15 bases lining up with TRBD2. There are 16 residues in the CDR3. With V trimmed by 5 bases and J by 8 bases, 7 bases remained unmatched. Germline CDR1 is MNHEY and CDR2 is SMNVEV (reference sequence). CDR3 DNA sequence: TGTGCCAGCAGTCGCGGACTAGCGGGAGGGCCCCATGAGCAGTTCTTC. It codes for CASSRGLAGGPHEQFF.

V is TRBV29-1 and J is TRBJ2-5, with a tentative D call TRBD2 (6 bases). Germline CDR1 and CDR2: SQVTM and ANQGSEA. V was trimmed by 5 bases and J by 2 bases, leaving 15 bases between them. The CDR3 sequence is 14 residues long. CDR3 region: CSVRYLAEQETQYF. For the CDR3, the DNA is TGCAGCGTTCGTTATTTAGCGGAGCAAGAGACCCAGTACTTC.

The CDR3 here is CASSLVTAGELFF. The CDR3 DNA reads as TGTGCCAGCAGCTTAGTAACGGCCGGGGAGCTGTTTTTT. The chain recombines TRBV7-6 with TRBJ2-2; the D is unclear. Trimming shortened V by 1 base and J by 6 bases, and 6 bases separated the two germline ends. The CDR3 has 13 amino acids. The germline CDR1 and CDR2 sequences are SGHVS and FNYEAQ.

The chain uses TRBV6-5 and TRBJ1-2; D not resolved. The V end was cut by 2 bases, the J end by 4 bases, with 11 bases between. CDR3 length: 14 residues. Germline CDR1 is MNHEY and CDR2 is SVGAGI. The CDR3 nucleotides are TGTGCCAGCAGTTACAGCGGGGAGACCTATGGCTACACCTTC. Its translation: CASSYSGETYGYTF.

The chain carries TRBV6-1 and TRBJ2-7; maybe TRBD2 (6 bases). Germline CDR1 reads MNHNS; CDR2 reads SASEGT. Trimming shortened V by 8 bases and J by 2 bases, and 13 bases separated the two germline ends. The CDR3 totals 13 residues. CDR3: CASCPSATYEQYF. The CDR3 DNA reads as TGTGCCAGCTGCCCTAGCGCCACCTACGAGCAGTACTTC.

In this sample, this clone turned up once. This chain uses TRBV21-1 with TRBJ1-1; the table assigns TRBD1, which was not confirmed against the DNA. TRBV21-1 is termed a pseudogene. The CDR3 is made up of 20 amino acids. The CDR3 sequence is CARQNPRGASLLPRDTEAFF. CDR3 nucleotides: TGTGCCAGACAGAACCCCAGGGGGGCGAGCCTTCTTCCACGGGACACTGAAGCTTTCTTT.

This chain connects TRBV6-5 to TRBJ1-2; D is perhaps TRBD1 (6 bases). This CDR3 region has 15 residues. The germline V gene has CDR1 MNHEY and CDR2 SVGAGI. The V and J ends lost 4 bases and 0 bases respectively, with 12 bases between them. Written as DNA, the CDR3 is TGTGCCAGCAGTTTCGACAGGAACTCTAACTATGGCTACACCTTC. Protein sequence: CASSFDRNSNYGYTF.

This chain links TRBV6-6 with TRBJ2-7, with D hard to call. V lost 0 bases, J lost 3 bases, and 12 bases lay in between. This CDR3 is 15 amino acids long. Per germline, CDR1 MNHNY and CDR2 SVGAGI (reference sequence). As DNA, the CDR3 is TGTGCCAGCAGTTACTCGACCAGCGACGTCTACGAGCAGTACTTC. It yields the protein CASSYSTSDVYEQYF.

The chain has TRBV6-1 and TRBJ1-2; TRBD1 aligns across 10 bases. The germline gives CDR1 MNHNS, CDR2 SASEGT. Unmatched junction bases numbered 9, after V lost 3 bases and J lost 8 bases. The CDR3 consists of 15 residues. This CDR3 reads CASSEGEDRGVGYTF. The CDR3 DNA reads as TGTGCCAGCAGTGAGGGGGAGGACAGGGGGGTAGGCTACACCTTC.

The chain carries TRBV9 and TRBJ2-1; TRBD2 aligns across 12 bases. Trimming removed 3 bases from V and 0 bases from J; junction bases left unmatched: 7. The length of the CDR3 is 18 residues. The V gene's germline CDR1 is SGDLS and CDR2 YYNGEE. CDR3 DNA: TGTGCCAGCAGCGCGTCTAGCGGGAGGGCCTTCTCCTACAATGAGCAGTTCTTC. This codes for CASSASSGRAFSYNEQFF.